This T cell receptor (beta chain) was found in a study of blood T cell repertoires in COVID-19. V was pared by 3 bases and J by 2 bases, with 8 bases of the junction left unmatched. Germline V gene sequence: CDR1 SGHRS, CDR2 YFSETQ. This CDR3 has 18 residues. Sequencing used immunoSEQ multiplex PCR; TCRdb keeps in-frame clones, though not all of them. The sample contains a few hundred thousand clones, approximately 91% of which appear only once. The specimen sequenced was PBMCs or T cells enriched from blood (not recorded which). This clonotype was obtained from a woman in her sixties or seventies who had recovered from COVID-19. The chain combines TRBV5-1 with TRBJ2-1, with TRBD2 matching 13 bases. CDR3 bases: TGCGCCAGCAGCTCAACCCTAGGACTAGCGGGGGCCTACAATGAGCAGTTCTTC. Translating gives CASSSTLGLAGAYNEQFF. Based on the CDR3 plus reference TRBV5-1 and TRBJ2-1, the full variable domain is KAGVTQTPRYLIKTRGQQVTLSCSPISGHRSVSWYQQTPGQGLQFLFEYFSETQRNKGNFPGRFSGRQFSNSRSEMNVSTLELGDSALYLCASSSTLGLAGAYNEQFFGPGTRLTVL.